These T cell receptor beta chains were read from a single sample in a study of CXCR3-negative and CXCR3-positive naive CD8 T cells. From its re-call of the 5' RACE reads, TCRdb lists each CDR3 protein once, without DNA. Found here are thousands of distinct CDR3 sequences; the top ten clones hold over 1.5%. Sequences were obtained from naive CXCR3+ CD8+ T cells from blood. These receptors all stem from a human donor in good health. Some clones in this sample may be carry-over from other donors' samples. CDR3s include the opening cysteine and the closing phenylalanine or tryptophan. Each record gives: clone size, V gene, J gene, CDR3 protein. Clone size appears in some rows only: once, few, many, or a class for an expanded clone.

size: -
V: TRBV12-3/TRBV12-4
J: TRBJ2-4
CDR3: CASGDSLQTNIQYF

size: -
V: TRBV4-3
J: TRBJ1-5
CDR3: CASSQDFGGSNQPQHF

size: -
V: TRBV27
J: TRBJ2-1
CDR3: CASSFSGWMDNEQFF

size: medium-sized
V: TRBV20-1
J: TRBJ2-7
CDR3: CSAENRAEQYF

size: -
V: TRBV20-1
J: TRBJ2-3
CDR3: CSAENPGLAITDTQYF

size: medium-sized
V: TRBV12-3/TRBV12-4
J: TRBJ1-2
CDR3: CASSLAHGQGEDTF

size: -
V: TRBV5-1
J: TRBJ1-5
CDR3: CASSLEGQGYNQPQHF

size: -
V: TRBV27
J: TRBJ2-7
CDR3: CASSLGYSYEQYF

size: -
V: TRBV20-1
J: TRBJ1-1
CDR3: CSARGLPADEAFF

size: medium-sized
V: TRBV29-1
J: TRBJ1-2
CDR3: CSVEVQGRGYTF

size: medium-sized
V: TRBV12-3/TRBV12-4
J: TRBJ1-3
CDR3: CASSSTGPSSGNTIYF

size: -
V: TRBV11-2
J: TRBJ2-2
CDR3: CASSTPGQSGELFF

size: medium-sized
V: TRBV21-1
J: TRBJ2-7
CDR3: CASSPPGGQGRYEQYF

size: -
V: TRBV29-1
J: TRBJ2-7
CDR3: CSVHRGYEQYF

size: -
V: TRBV11-1
J: TRBJ2-3
CDR3: CASSSDRSDTQYF

size: medium-sized
V: TRBV29-1
J: TRBJ1-1
CDR3: CSAGPWIFGFF

size: medium-sized
V: TRBV29-1
J: TRBJ2-3
CDR3: CSVEDLSSGGPDTQYF

size: -
V: TRBV29-1
J: TRBJ2-7
CDR3: CSVERGYEQYF

size: -
V: TRBV9
J: TRBJ2-1
CDR3: CASSDGGNEQFF

size: medium-sized
V: TRBV29-1
J: TRBJ2-7
CDR3: CSVSGGDSSYEQYF

size: medium-sized
V: TRBV5-1
J: TRBJ1-3
CDR3: CASSLATGPGNTIYF

size: medium-sized
V: TRBV28
J: TRBJ2-3
CDR3: CATEMTSGSSGTDTQYF

size: -
V: TRBV20-1
J: TRBJ2-7
CDR3: CSALAPGHFFEQYF

size: -
V: TRBV4-2
J: TRBJ1-1
CDR3: CASSQEWKENTEAFF

size: -
V: TRBV29-1
J: TRBJ1-2
CDR3: CSVGSYGTRGYTF

size: medium-sized
V: TRBV25-1
J: TRBJ1-2
CDR3: CASAAGGQGSFNYGYTF